This TCR beta chain emerged from a study of shared clonotypes between healthy human individuals. This clone was recorded once. What it binds is not known. Study-wide points: Relative to clonotypes present in all four donors, those not shared had lower generation probabilities.

This CDR3 has 13 residues. V lost 1 base, J lost 11 bases, and 15 bases lay in between. Germline V gives CDR1 MNHNS, CDR2 SASEGT. Original data processing: Filtering was not the same, since immunoSEQ gave junction-only sequences without quality scores. Only in-frame clones appear in the TCRdb table, and some are missing; sequencing was by immunoSEQ multiplex PCR. V, J and clone size were drawn from that table, and D and trimming were deduced from the DNA. Of over a million clones listed, around 78% are singletons. The TCR was taken from a young man in good health. Some clones in this sample may be carry-over from other donors' samples. The chain recombines TRBV6-1 with TRBJ2-7; D unclear. Material for sequencing was memory CD4+ T cells from PBMCs. As for subset: CD45RA-negative fraction. CDR3: CASSEGGGMVEYF. CDR3 nucleotides: TGTGCCAGCAGTGAAGGTGGCGGAATGGTAGAGTACTTC.